This TCR beta chain was obtained from a study of cytomegalovirus exposure and HLA in healthy donors. Primers for the PCR totalled 60 Vbeta and 13 Jbeta. Using immunoSEQ multiplex PCR, the repertoire was profiled, and TCRdb retains in-frame clones only, with some absent. The sample has fewer than 200,000 clones; approximately 80% are singletons. V gave up 1 base and J gave up 4 bases; unmatched junction bases: 12. Germline CDR1 is SGHDT and CDR2 is YYEEEE. There are 17 residues in the CDR3. Sequenced input: PBMCs. This TCR came from a woman aged 45-60 years in good health and CMV-seropositive. The chain links TRBV5-6 to TRBJ2-7; 9 positions agree with TRBD2. The CDR3 loop reads CASSLPTSGRQGYEQYF. The DNA for the CDR3 is TGTGCCAGCAGCTTGCCGACTAGCGGCCGCCAGGGGTACGAGCAGTACTTC.